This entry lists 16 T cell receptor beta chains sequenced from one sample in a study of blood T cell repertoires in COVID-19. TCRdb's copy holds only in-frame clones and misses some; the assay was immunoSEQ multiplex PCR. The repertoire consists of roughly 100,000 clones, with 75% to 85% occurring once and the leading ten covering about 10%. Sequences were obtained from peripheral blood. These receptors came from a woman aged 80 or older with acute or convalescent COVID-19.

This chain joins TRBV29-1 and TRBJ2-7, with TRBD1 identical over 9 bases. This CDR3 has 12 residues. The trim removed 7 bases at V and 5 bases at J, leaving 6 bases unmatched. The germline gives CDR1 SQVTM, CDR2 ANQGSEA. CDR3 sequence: CSAIRTGDEQYF. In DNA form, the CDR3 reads TGCAGCGCTATTAGGACAGGGGACGAGCAGTACTTC.

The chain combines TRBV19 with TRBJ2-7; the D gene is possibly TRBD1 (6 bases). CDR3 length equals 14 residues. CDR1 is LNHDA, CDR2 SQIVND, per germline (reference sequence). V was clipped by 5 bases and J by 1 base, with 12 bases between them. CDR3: CASSPRTASYEQYF. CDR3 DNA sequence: TGTGCCAGTAGTCCTCGGACAGCTTCCTACGAGCAGTACTTC.

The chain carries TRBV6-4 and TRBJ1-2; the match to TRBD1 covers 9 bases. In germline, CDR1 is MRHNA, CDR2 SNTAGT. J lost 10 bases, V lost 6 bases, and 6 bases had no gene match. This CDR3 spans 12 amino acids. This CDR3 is CASRGTGPYYTF. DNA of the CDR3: TGTGCCAGCAGGGGGACAGGGCCTTACTACACCTTC.

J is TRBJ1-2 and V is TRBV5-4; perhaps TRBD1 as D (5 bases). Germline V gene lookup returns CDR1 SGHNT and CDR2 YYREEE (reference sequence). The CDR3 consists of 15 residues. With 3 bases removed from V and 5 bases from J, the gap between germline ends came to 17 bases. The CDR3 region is CASSYDPTVLYGYTF. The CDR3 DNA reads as TGTGCCAGCAGCTACGACCCGACAGTACTTTATGGCTACACCTTC.

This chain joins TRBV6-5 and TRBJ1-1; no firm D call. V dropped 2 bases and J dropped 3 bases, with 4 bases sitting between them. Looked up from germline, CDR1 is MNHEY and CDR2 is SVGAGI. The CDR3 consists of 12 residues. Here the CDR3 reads CASSYRDTEAFF. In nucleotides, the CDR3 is TGTGCCAGCAGTTACAGAGACACTGAAGCTTTCTTT.

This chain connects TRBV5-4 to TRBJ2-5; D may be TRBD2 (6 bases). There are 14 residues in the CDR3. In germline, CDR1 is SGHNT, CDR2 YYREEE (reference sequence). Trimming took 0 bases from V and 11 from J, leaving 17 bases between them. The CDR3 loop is CASSLAGGDGVQYF. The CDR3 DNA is TGTGCCAGCAGCTTGGCCGGGGGAGATGGGGTACAGTACTTC.

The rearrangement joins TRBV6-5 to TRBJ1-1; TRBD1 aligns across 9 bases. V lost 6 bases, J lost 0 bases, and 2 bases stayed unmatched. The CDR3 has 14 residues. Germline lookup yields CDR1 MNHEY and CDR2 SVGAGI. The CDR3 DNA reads TGTGCCAGCAGAGGGACAGGGATGAACACTGAAGCTTTCTTT. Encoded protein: CASRGTGMNTEAFF.

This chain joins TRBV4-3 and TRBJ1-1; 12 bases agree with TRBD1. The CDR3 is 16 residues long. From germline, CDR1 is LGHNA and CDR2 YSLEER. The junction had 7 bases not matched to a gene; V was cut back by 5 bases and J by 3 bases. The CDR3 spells CASSSLGTGGYTEAFF. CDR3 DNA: TGCGCCAGCAGCTCGTTGGGGACAGGGGGCTACACTGAAGCTTTCTTT.

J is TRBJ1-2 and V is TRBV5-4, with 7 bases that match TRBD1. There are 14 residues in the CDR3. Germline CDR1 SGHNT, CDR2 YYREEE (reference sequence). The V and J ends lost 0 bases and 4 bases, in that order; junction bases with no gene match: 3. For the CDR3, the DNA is TGTGCCAGCAGCTTGGAGGCAGGGGGCTATGGCTACACCTTC. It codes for CASSLEAGGYGYTF.

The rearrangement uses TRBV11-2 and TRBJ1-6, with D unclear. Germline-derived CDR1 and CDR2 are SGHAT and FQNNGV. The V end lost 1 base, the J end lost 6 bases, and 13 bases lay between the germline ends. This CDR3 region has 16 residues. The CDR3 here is CASSLGRVYANSPLHF. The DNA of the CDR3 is TGTGCCAGCAGCTTAGGCCGGGTTTACGCTAATTCACCCCTCCACTTT.

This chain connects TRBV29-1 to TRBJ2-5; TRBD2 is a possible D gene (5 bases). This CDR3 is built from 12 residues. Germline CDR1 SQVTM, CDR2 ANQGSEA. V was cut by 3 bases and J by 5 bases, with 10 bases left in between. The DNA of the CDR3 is TGCAGCGTTGAGCCAGGCGGGGAGACCCAGTACTTC. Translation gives CSVEPGGETQYF.

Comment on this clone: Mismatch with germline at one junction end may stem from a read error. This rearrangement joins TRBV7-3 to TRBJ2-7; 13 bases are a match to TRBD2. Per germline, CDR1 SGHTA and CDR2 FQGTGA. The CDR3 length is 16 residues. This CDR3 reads CASSITGTSGDYEQYF. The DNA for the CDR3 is TGTGCCAGCAGCATAACCGGGACTAGCGGGGACTACGAGCAGTACTTC.

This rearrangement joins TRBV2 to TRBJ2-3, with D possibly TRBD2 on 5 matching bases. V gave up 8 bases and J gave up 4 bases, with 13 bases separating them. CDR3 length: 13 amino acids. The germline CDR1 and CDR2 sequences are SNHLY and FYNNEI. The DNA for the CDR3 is TGTGCCAGCCGTCTGGGAGCAGCAGATACGCAGTATTTT. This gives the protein CASRLGAADTQYF. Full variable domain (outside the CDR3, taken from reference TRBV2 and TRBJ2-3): EPEVTQTPSHQVTQMGQEVILRCVPISNHLYFYWYRQILGQKVEFLVSFYNNEISEKSEIFDDQFSVERPDGSNFTLKIRSTKLEDSAMYFCASRLGAADTQYFGPGTRLTVL.

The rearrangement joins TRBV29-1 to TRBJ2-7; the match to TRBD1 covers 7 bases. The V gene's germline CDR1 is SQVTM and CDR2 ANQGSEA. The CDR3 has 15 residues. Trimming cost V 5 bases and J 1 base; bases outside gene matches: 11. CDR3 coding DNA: TGCAGCGTTCAAGGGGGCAGGGGCCCTTCCTACGAGCAGTACTTC. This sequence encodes CSVQGGRGPSYEQYF.

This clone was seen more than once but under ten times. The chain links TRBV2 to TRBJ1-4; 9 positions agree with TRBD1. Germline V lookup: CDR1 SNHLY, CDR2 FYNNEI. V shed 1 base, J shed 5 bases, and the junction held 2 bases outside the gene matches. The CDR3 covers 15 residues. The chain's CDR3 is CASSEEGQGNEKLFF. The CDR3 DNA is TGTGCCAGCAGTGAAGAGGGACAGGGAAATGAAAAACTGTTTTTT.

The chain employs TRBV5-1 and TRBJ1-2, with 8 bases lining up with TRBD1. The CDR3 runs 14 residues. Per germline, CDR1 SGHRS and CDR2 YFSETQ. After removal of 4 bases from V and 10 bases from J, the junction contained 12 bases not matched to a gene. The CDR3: CASSHGDDRGNYTF. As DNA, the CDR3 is TGCGCCAGCAGCCACGGGGACGACAGGGGAAACTACACCTTC.